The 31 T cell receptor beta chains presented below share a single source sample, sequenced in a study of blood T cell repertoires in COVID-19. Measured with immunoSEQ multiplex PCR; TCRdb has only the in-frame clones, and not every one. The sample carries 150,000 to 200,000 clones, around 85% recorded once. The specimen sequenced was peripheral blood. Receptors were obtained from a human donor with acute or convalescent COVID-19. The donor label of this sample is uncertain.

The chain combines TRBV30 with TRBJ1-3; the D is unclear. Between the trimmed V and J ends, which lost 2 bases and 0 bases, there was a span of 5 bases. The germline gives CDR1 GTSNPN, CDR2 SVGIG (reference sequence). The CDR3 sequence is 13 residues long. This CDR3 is CAWSFNSGNTIYF. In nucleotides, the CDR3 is TGTGCCTGGAGTTTTAACTCTGGAAACACCATATATTTT.

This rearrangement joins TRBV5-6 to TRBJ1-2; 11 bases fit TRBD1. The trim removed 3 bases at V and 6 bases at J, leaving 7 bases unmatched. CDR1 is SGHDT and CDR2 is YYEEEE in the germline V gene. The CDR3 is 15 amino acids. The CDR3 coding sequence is TGTGCCAGCAGCTCCCGGGACAGGGGGTCCCATGGCTACACCTTC. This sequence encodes CASSSRDRGSHGYTF.

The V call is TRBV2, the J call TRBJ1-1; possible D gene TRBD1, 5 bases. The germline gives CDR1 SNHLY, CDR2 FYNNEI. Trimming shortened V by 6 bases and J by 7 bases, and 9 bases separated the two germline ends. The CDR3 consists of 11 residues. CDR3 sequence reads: CASRDRIEAFF. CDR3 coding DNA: TGTGCCAGCAGAGACAGAATTGAAGCTTTCTTT.

CDR3 protein: CATSDSVIWTEQYF. CDR3 nucleotide sequence: TGTGCCACCAGTGATTCAGTTATATGGACAGAGCAGTACTTC. This chain uses TRBV24-1 with TRBJ2-7, with D possibly matching TRBD1 (5 bases). CDR3 size: 14 residues. The ends were cut back, 2 bases at V and 7 bases at J, with 14 bases in the middle. Germline values: CDR1 KGHDR, CDR2 SFDVKD.

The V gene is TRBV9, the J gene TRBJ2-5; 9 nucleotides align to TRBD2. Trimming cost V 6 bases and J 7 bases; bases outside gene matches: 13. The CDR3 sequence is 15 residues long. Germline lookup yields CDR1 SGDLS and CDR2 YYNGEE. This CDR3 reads CASNKEGLAEATQYF. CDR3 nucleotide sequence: TGTGCCAGCAACAAAGAGGGACTAGCAGAGGCGACCCAGTACTTC.

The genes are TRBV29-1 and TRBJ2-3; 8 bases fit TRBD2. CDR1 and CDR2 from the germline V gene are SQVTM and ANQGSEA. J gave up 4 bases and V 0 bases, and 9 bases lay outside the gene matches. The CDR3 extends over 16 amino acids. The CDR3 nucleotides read TGCAGCGTTGAAGACGTGGCGGGGGGCCGTCCAGATACGCAGTATTTT. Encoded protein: CSVEDVAGGRPDTQYF.

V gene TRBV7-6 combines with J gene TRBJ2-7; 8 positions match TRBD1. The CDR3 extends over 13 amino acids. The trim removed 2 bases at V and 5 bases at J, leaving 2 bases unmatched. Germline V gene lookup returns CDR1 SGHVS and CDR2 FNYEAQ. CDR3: CASSLTGGNEQYF. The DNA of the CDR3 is TGTGCCAGCAGCTTAACAGGGGGAAACGAGCAGTACTTC.

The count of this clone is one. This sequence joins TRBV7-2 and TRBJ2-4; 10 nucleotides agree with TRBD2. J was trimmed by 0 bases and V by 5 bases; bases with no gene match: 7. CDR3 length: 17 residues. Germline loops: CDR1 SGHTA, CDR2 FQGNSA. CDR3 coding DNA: TGTGCCAGCAGCCATATAGCGGGGGGACTAGCCAAAAACATTCAGTACTTC. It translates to CASSHIAGGLAKNIQYF.

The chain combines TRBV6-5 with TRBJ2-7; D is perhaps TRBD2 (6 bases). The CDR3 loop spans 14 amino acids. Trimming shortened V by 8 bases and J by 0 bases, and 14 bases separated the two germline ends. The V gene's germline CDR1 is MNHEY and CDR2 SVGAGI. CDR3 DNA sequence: TGTGCCAGCCAAGATGTGGGGGGCTCCTACGAGCAGTACTTC. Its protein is CASQDVGGSYEQYF.

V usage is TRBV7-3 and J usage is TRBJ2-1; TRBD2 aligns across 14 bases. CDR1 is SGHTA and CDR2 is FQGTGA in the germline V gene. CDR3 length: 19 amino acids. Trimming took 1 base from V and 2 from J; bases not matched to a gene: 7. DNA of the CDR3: TGTGCCAGCAGCTTAAACCCAGGACTAGCGGGGGGAACCTACAATGAGCAGTTCTTC. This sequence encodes CASSLNPGLAGGTYNEQFF.

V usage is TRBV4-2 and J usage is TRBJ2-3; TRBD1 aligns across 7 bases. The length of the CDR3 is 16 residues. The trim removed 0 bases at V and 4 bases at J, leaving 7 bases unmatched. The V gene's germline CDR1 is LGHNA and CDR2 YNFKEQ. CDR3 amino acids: CASSQEKATGSDTQYF. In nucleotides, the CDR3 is TGTGCCAGCAGCCAAGAAAAGGCGACAGGGTCAGATACGCAGTATTTT.

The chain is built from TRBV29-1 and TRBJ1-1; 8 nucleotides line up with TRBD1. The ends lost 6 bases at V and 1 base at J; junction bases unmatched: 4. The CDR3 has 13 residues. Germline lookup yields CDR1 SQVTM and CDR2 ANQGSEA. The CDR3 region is CSVRTGTNTEAFF. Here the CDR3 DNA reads TGCAGCGTGCGGACAGGGACGAACACTGAAGCTTTCTTT.

The CDR3 bases are TGCGCCAGCAGCCGAACGGACAGGGAACGGAATTCACCCCTCCACTTT. Protein: CASSRTDRERNSPLHF. V is TRBV4-1 and J is TRBJ1-6; 8 bases agree with TRBD1. The CDR3 runs to 16 residues. J lost 7 bases, V lost 4 bases, and 9 bases had no gene match. Looked up from germline, CDR1 is MGHRA and CDR2 is YSYEKL.

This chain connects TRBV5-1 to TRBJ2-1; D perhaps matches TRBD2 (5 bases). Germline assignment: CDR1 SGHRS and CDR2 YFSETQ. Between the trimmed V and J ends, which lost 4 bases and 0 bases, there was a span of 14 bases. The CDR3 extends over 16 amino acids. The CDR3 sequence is CASSRALGSSYNEQFF. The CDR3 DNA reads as TGCGCCAGCAGCCGGGCACTGGGGAGCTCCTACAATGAGCAGTTCTTC.

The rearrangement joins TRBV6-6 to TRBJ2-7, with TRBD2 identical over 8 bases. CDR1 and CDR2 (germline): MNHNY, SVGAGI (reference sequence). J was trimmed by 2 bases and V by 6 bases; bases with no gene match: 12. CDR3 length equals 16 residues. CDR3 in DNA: TGTGCCAGCAGCCCTATGGGAGAGCGGGGGACCTACGAGCAGTACTTC. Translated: CASSPMGERGTYEQYF.

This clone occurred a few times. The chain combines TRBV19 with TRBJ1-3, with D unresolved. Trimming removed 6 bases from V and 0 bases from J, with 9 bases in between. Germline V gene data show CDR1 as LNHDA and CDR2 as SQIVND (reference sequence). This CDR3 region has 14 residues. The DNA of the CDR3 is TGTGCCAGTAGCGCCGGCGGCTCTGGAAACACCATATATTTT. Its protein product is CASSAGGSGNTIYF.

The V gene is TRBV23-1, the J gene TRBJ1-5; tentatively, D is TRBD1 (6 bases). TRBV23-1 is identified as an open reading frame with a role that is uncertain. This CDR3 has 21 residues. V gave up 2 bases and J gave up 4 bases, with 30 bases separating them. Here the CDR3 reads CASSQPRSQSIAGRGNQPQHF. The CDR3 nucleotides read TGCGCCAGCAGTCAACCTCGATCCCAGTCGATAGCCGGGAGGGGGAATCAGCCCCAGCATTTT.

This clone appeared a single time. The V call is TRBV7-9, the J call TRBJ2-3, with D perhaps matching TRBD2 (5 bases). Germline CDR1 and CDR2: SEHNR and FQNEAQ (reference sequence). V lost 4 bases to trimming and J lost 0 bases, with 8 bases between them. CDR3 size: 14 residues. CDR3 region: CASSSWTSTDTQYF. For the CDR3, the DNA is TGTGCCAGCAGCTCCTGGACTAGCACAGATACGCAGTATTTT.

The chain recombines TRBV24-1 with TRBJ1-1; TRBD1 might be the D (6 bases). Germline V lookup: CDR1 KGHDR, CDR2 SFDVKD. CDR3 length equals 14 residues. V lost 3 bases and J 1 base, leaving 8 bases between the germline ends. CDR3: CATSDRGGNTEAFF. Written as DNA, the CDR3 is TGTGCCACCAGTGATAGGGGGGGGAACACTGAAGCTTTCTTT.

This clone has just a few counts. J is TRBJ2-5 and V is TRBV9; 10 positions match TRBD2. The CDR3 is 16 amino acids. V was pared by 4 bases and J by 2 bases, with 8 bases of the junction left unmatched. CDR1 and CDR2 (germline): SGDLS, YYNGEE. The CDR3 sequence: CASSPSLSGGQETQYF. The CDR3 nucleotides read TGTGCCAGCAGCCCCTCCCTTAGCGGGGGGCAAGAGACCCAGTACTTC.

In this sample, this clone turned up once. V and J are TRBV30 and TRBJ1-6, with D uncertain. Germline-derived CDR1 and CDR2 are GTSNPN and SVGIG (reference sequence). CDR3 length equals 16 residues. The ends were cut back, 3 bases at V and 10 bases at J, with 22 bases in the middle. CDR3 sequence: CAWRRAREGNGSPLHF. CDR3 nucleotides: TGTGCCTGGAGACGGGCTCGGGAGGGAAATGGATCACCCCTCCACTTT. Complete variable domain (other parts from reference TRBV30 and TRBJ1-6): SQTIHQWPATLVQPVGSPLSLECTVEGTSNPNLYWYRQAAGRGLQLLFYSVGIGQISSEVPQNLSASRPQDRQFILSSKKLLLSDSGFYLCAWRRAREGNGSPLHFGNGTRLTVT.

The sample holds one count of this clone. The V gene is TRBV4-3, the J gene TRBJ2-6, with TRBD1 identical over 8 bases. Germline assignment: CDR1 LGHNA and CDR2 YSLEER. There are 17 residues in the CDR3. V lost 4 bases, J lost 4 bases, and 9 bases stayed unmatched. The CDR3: CASSLTGGPGGANVLTF. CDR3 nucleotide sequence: TGCGCCAGCAGCCTAACAGGGGGGCCAGGAGGGGCCAACGTCCTGACTTTC.

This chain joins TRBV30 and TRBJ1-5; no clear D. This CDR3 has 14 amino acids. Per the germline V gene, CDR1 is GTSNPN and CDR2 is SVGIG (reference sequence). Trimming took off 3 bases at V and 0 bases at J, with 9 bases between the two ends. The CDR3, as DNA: TGTGCCTGGAGCGGAGGTATTAGCAATCAGCCCCAGCATTTT. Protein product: CAWSGGISNQPQHF. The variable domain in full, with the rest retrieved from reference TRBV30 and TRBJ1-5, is SQTIHQWPATLVQPVGSPLSLECTVEGTSNPNLYWYRQAAGRGLQLLFYSVGIGQISSEVPQNLSASRPQDRQFILSSKKLLLSDSGFYLCAWSGGISNQPQHFGDGTRLSIL.

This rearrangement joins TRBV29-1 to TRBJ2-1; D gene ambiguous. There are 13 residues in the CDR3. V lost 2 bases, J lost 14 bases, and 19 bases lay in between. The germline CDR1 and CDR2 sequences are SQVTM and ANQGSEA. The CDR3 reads CSVEYSSSREKFF. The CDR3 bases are TGCAGCGTTGAATATAGCTCTTCAAGAGAAAAGTTCTTC.

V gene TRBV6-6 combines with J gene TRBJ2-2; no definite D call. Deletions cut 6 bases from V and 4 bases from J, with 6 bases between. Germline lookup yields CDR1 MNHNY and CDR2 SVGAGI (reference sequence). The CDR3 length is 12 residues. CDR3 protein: CASRSSTGELFF. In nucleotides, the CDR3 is TGTGCCAGCAGGAGTAGCACCGGGGAGCTGTTTTTT.

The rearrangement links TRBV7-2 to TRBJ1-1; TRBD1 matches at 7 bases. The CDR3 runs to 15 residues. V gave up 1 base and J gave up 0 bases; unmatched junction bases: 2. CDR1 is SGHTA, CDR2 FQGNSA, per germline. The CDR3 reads CASSLVGQLNTEAFF. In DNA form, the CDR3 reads TGTGCCAGCAGCTTAGTGGGACAGCTGAACACTGAAGCTTTCTTT.

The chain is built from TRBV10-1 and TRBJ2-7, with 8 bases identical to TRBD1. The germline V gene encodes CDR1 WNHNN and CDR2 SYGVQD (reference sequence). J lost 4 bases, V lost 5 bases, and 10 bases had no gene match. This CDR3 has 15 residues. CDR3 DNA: TGCGCCAGCAGTCCCACTGCAGGGGGCGTTTACGAGCAGTACTTC. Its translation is CASSPTAGGVYEQYF.

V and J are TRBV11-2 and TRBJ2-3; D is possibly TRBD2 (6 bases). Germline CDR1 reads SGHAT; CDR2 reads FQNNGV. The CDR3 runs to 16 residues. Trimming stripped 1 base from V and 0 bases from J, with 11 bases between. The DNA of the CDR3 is TGTGCCAGCAGCTTAGGAGGCGGGGTTAGCACAGATACGCAGTATTTT. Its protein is CASSLGGGVSTDTQYF.

The CDR3 nucleotides read TGCAGCGTTGTATGGATCAGGTTGAACACTGAAGCTTTCTTT. Translation: CSVVWIRLNTEAFF. The rearrangement joins TRBV29-1 to TRBJ1-1; no clear D. V shed 4 bases and J shed 0 bases, with 12 bases lying between them. This CDR3 is built from 14 residues. Germline V gives CDR1 SQVTM, CDR2 ANQGSEA.

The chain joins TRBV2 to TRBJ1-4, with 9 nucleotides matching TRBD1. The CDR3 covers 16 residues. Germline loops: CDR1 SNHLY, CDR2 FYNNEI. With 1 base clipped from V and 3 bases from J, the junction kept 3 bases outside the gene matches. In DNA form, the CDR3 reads TGTGCCAGCAGTGAAGGGGACAGGGCGTCTAATGAAAAACTGTTTTTT. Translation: CASSEGDRASNEKLFF.

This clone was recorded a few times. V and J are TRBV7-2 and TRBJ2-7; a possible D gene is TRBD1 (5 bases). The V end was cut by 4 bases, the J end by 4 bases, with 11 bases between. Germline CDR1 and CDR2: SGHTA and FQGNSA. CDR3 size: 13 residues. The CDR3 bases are TGTGCCAGCAGCTCAGCTCGACAGTACGAGCAGTACTTC. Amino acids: CASSSARQYEQYF.